The clone carrying this T cell receptor beta chain was seen a handful of times. Its antigen is undetermined. 60 Vbeta and 13 Jbeta primers were used in PCR. Measured with immunoSEQ multiplex PCR; TCRdb has only the in-frame clones, and not every one. The sample shows about 160,000 clones, about 76% of them seen only once. The record originates from a study of cytomegalovirus exposure and HLA in healthy donors. Study-level findings and limits: Solely CMV serostatus was available to characterize immune exposure. Indistinguishability led to the exclusion of some V segments, TRBV6-2 and TRBV6-3 included. Later analysis identified several of the most significant clusters that appeared linked to common viral pathogens.

Germline lookup yields CDR1 SGHRS and CDR2 YFSETQ. The CDR3 length is 15 residues. V shed 3 bases and J 2 bases; nucleotides not matched to a gene: 8. The sequenced sample was PBMCs. This sequence joins TRBV5-1 and TRBJ2-7, with 7 bases matching TRBD1. The source is a female donor in good health and CMV-seronegative. This CDR3 is CASSSRQGDPYEQYF. The CDR3 DNA reads TGCGCCAGCAGCTCTAGGCAGGGGGACCCCTACGAGCAGTACTTC.